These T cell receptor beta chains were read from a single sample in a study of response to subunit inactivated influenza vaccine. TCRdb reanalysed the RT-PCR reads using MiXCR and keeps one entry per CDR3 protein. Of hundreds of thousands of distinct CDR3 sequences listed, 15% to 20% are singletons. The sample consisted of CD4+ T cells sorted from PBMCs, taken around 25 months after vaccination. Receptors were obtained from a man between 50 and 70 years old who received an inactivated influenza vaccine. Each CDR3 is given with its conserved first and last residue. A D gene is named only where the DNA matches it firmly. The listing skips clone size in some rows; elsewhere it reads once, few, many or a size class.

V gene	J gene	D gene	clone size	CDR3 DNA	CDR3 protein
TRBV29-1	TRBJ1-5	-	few	TGCAGCGTCGGCTCGGGCGGACAGCCCCAGCATTTT	CSVGSGGQPQHF
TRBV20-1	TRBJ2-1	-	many	TGCAGTGCTAGAGTCCTCGTAAGTAGGGCCTCCTACAATGAGCAGTTCTTC	CSARVLVSRASYNEQFF
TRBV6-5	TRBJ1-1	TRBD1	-	TGTGCCAGCAGTTACCAGACAGGGTGGGGGACGAACACTGAAGCTTTCTTT	CASSYQTGWGTNTEAFF
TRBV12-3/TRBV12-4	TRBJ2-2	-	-	TGTGCCAGCAGTTTAGAAGGGACACTTACCGGGGAGCTGTTTTTT	CASSLEGTLTGELFF
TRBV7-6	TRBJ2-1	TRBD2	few	TGTGCCAGCAGCTTACTGGCGGGAGCTCTGAGCTCCTACAATGAGCAGTTCTTC	CASSLLAGALSSYNEQFF
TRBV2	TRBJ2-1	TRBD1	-	TGTGCCAGCAGCCGGGACAGGGACAACTACAATGAGCAGTTCTTC	CASSRDRDNYNEQFF
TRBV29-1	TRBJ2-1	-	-	TGCAGCGTTAAAAAGCCGGTAAGCTCCTACAATGAGCAGTTCTTC	CSVKKPVSSYNEQFF
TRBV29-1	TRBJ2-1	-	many	TGCAGCGTTGATAGAGAAAGTTCAGGGTTCATGGATGAGCAGTTCTTC	CSVDRESSGFMDEQFF
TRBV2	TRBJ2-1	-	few	TGTGCCAGCAGTGATGGGGGCACGGGATACAATGAGCAGTTCTTC	CASSDGGTGYNEQFF
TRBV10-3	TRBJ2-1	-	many	TGTGCCACCTCTCAAGGAGGGAACCTTTACAATGAGCAGTTCTTC	CATSQGGNLYNEQFF
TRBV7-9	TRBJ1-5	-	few	TGTGCCAGCAGCCCTTTAGGGGTTGACAATCAGCCCCAGCATTTT	CASSPLGVDNQPQHF
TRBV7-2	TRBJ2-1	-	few	TGTGCCAGCAGCTTATATGCTGAGCAGTTCTTC	CASSLYAEQFF
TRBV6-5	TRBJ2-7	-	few	TGTGCCAGCAGTTACACATTTTCCGGGCTCCAAGAGCAGTACTTC	CASSYTFSGLQEQYF
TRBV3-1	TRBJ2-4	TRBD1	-	TGTGCCAGCAGCCAGCAGAAGACAGGGGAGGCCAAAAACATTCAGTACTTC	CASSQQKTGEAKNIQYF
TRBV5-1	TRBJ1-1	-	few	TGCGCCAGCAGCTTCGGGGATGGGCGTCAGAGCACTGAAGCTTTCTTT	CASSFGDGRQSTEAFF
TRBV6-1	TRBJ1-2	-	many	TGTGCCAGCAGTCCGACAGACCCCTATGGCTACACCTTC	CASSPTDPYGYTF
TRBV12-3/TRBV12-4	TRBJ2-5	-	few	TGTGCCAGCAGCTTAACCCCAACAAGGGGAGAGACCCAGTACTTC	CASSLTPTRGETQYF
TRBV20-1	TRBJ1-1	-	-	TGCAGTGCTCCGAGGTCTGAAGCTTTCTTT	CSAPRSEAFF
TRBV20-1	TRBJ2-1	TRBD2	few	TGCAGTGCTAGTGATTCCAGCGGGGGGGCCTGGAATGAGCAGTTCTTC	CSASDSSGGAWNEQFF
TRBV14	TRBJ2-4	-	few	TGTGCCAGCAGCTCAGGGCCCAAAAACATTCAGTACTTC	CASSSGPKNIQYF
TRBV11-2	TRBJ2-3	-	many	TGTGCCAGCAGCTGGGAGCGTCGCACAGATACGCAGTATTTT	CASSWERRTDTQYF
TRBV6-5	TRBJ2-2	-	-	TGTGCCAGCAGTTATCATGACAGGAAAGTCGGGGAGCTGTTTTTT	CASSYHDRKVGELFF
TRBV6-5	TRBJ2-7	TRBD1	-	TGTGCCAGCAGTTCCAAACAGGGGACCTACGAGCAGTACTTC	CASSSKQGTYEQYF
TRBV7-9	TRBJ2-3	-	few	TGTGCCAGCAGCTTGGGGGGTCCTAGCACAGATACGCAGTATTTT	CASSLGGPSTDTQYF
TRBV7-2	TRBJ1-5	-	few	TGTGCCAGCAGCTTAGTGCCCTATAGCAATCAGCCCCAGCATTTT	CASSLVPYSNQPQHF
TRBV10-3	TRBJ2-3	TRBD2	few	TGTGCCACGGGACTAGCGGGGTCGGATACGCAGTATTTT	CATGLAGSDTQYF
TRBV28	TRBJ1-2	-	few	TGTGCCAGCAGTCCCGGGACCAACCAAGTCCATGGCTACACCTTC	CASSPGTNQVHGYTF
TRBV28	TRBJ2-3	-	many	TGTGCCAGCAGCAGGACTAGCACAGATACGCAGTATTTT	CASSRTSTDTQYF
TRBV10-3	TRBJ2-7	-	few	TGTGCCATCAGTGAGTCTACTGGACTGGACTACGAGCAGTACTTC	CAISESTGLDYEQYF
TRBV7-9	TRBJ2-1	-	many	TGTGCCAGCAGCTTAGACGTAAATGAGCAGTTCTTC	CASSLDVNEQFF
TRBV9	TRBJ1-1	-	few	TGTGCCAGCAGCGTAGGGGGGCGGCGGAACACTGAAGCTTTCTTT	CASSVGGRRNTEAFF
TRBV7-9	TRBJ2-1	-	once	TGTGCCAGCAGCGTTCCAGCGGGCGCCCATTACAATGAGCAGTTCTTC	CASSVPAGAHYNEQFF
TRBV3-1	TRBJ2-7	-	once	TGTGCCAGCAGCCCTGCCTCCGGGAGCACCTACGAGCAGTACTTC	CASSPASGSTYEQYF
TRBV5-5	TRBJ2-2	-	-	TGTGCCAGCAGCTTGAACAGGGCACCCACCGGGGAGCTGTTTTTT	CASSLNRAPTGELFF
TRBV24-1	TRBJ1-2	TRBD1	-	TGTGCCACCCAAGGATTACAGGGGGCTGTTGGCTACACCTTC	CATQGLQGAVGYTF
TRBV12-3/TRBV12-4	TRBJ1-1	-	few	TGTGCCAGCAGCGTGGACGGCCGGCGTCTAGCTTTCTTT	CASSVDGRRLAFF
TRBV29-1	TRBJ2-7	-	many	TGCAGCGTCATAAACAGTGGCTCCTACGAGCAGTACTTC	CSVINSGSYEQYF
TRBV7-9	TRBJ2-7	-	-	TGTGCCAGCAGCTTAGCTCCGACCTACGAGCAGTACTTC	CASSLAPTYEQYF
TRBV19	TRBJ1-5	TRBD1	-	TGTGCCAGTAGTACCGGACAGGGGCGCAATCAGCCCCAGCATTTT	CASSTGQGRNQPQHF
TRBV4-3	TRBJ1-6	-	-	TGCGCCAGCAGCCAAGGAGAGTCGGTGTCCTATAATTCACCCCTCCACTTT	CASSQGESVSYNSPLHF
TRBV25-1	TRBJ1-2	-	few	TGTGCCAGCAGCTGGGGGCAAGTCTTCAGTGGCTACACCTTC	CASSWGQVFSGYTF
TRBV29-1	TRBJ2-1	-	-	TGCAGCGTTGAGCGTAGCAAGGAAGAGCAGTTCTTC	CSVERSKEEQFF